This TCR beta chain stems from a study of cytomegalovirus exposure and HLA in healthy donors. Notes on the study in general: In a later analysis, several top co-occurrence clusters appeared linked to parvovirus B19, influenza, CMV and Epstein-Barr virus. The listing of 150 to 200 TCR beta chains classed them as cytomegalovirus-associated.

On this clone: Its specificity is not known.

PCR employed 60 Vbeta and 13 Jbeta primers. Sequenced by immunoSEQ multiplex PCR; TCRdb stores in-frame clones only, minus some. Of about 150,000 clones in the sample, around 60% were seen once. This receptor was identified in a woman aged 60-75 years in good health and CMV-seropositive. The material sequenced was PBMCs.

For the CDR3, the DNA is TGCAGCGTTGAAGTTGGGACTGAAACCTACGAGCAGTACTTC. This gives the protein CSVEVGTETYEQYF. This chain joins TRBV29-1 and TRBJ2-7, with D possibly matching TRBD2 (6 bases). Germline V gives CDR1 SQVTM, CDR2 ANQGSEA. Trimming left V 1 base short and J 2 bases short, with 12 bases between. CDR3 length: 14 amino acids.